Sequencing of this T cell receptor beta chain was carried out in a study of blood T cell repertoires in COVID-19. Turning to the study itself: From T cells, B-cell-depleted T cells, or PBMCs came the material, which was cDNA or gDNA.

In the study's own analysis: Estimation of nucleated cell counts relied on the amplification of reference gene primers. Data came from immunoSEQ multiplex PCR; TCRdb stores just in-frame clones and leaves some out. V, J and clone size reflect that table, while D and trimming were determined from the DNA. Found here are approximately 190,000 clones, 88% of them singletons; the top ten hold around 6%. The CDR3 contains 16 residues. The ends were cut back, 8 bases at V and 1 base at J, with 17 bases in the middle. Germline V gene sequence: CDR1 ENHRY, CDR2 SYGVKD. The origin of this receptor is a man between 40 and 49 years old with active or convalescent COVID-19. Material for sequencing was peripheral blood. The V call is TRBV10-3, the J call TRBJ2-2, with D perhaps TRBD2 (6 bases). The CDR3 coding sequence is TGTGCCATCTCGCCTGACTCGGGGGTGAACACCGGGGAGCTGTTTTTT. Protein product: CAISPDSGVNTGELFF.